The source of this T cell receptor (beta chain) is a study of blood T cells in healthy people across ages. The CDR3 spans 15 residues. The junction had 9 bases not matched to a gene; V was cut back by 8 bases and J by 2 bases. Germline CDR1 and CDR2: MDHEN and SYDVKM. A second PCR, run for about 7 to 11 cycles, used a sample-barcoded 5' primer plus a J-beta primer mix. The yield of each sample was at least 3 million CDR3-containing paired-end reads. TCRdb fed the 5' RACE reads into MiXCR, producing one record per CDR3 protein. The sample shows 600,000 to 900,000 distinct CDR3 sequences, around 24% of them seen only once. This clonotype was seen more than once but under ten times. The sample also formed part of further work on T cells of mothers and their children. That source adds: All RNA that had been extracted was used for cDNA synthesis at approximately 1.5 ug per 15 ul. Compared with unrelated pairs, related mother-child pairs had slightly higher, non-significant overlap.

Material: blood. This receptor was identified in a boy aged 10-17 years in good health. The rearrangement joins TRBV28 to TRBJ2-7, with 10 nucleotides matching TRBD2. In DNA form, the CDR3 reads TGTGCCAGCGGAAACCCCAGCGGGGGGGCCTACGAGCAGTACTTC. Its protein product is CASGNPSGGAYEQYF. The complete variable domain, with remaining parts taken from reference TRBV28 and TRBJ2-7, reads DVKVTQSSRYLVKRTGEKVFLECVQDMDHENMFWYRQDPGLGLRLIYFSYDVKMKEKGDIPEGYSVSREKKERFSLILESASTNQTSMYLCASGNPSGGAYEQYFGPGTRLTVT.